This T cell receptor (beta chain) was obtained from a study of blood T cell repertoires in COVID-19. Study-wide context: The study drew acute and convalescent COVID-19 samples from the United States, Italy and Spain. T cells, B-cell-depleted T cells, or PBMCs supplied cDNA or gDNA.

CDR1 is WNHNN and CDR2 is SYGVQD in the germline V gene (reference sequence). The CDR3 runs to 16 residues. Unmatched junction bases numbered 2, after V lost 0 bases and J lost 4 bases. Authors' processing steps: It was from reference gene primer amplification that nucleated cell counts were estimated. Repertoires were generated with immunoSEQ multiplex PCR, while TCRdb's copy carries only in-frame clones and drops some. V, J and clone size are taken as reported in that table, and D and trimming were inferred from the DNA itself. Here the sample spans under 150,000 clones, roughly 90% being singletons.

This sequence was found in a man aged 50-60 years with active COVID-19. The V gene is TRBV10-1, the J gene TRBJ2-3; 12 nucleotides align to TRBD2. What was sequenced was peripheral blood. The CDR3, as DNA: TGCGCCAGCAGTGAGTCGACTAGCGGGGGACCAGATACGCAGTATTTT. Translating gives CASSESTSGGPDTQYF.